Presented here are 5 T cell receptor beta chains from one specimen sequenced in a study of preoperative IRX-2 immunotherapy in early breast cancer. Treatment specified: preoperative locoregional IRX-2 cytokine immunotherapy. Data came from immunoSEQ multiplex PCR; TCRdb stores just in-frame clones and leaves some out. The sample records some 30,000 clones, roughly 86% being singletons. Here the sequenced sample was tumor tissue, taken after IRX-2 immunotherapy. The origin of the receptors is a human donor with breast cancer.

This clone was seen only once. This sequence joins TRBV19 and TRBJ1-5; no clear D gene. Germline lookup yields CDR1 LNHDA and CDR2 SQIVND (reference sequence). Trimming stripped 9 bases from V and 6 bases from J, with 21 bases between. The CDR3 consists of 15 residues. CDR3 amino acids: CASTQISGLSQPQHF. DNA of the CDR3: TGTGCCAGCACTCAAATCTCGGGATTGTCTCAGCCCCAGCATTTT.

V and J are TRBV14 and TRBJ2-1; TRBD1 matches at 8 bases. The junction had 3 bases not matched to a gene; V was cut back by 3 bases and J by 2 bases. Germline values: CDR1 SGHDN, CDR2 FVKESK. The CDR3 spans 15 residues. In DNA form, the CDR3 reads TGTGCCAGCAGCCAGACAGGGGTGCCCTACAATGAGCAGTTCTTC. Encoded protein: CASSQTGVPYNEQFF.

The table lists this clone with a count of one. The chain couples TRBV6-8 to TRBJ1-4, with TRBD1 identical over 7 bases. CDR3 length: 16 residues. V trimming: 7 bases; J trimming: 8 bases; junction bases outside the gene matches: 16. From germline, CDR1 is MNHGY and CDR2 SAAAGT. CDR3 DNA sequence: TGTGCCAGCACTACGCTCCGGACAGGCCTTAGGGAAAAACTGTTTTTT. Translating gives CASTTLRTGLREKLFF.

This chain joins TRBV11-3 and TRBJ2-1, with 13 positions matching TRBD2. Germline V gene data show CDR1 as SGHNT and CDR2 as YENEEA. With V trimmed by 5 bases and J by 0 bases, 7 bases remained unmatched. The CDR3 is 18 amino acids. The CDR3 bases are TGTGCCAGCAGCCCAAGGACTAGCGGGGGAAGCTCCTACAATGAGCAGTTCTTC. Protein: CASSPRTSGGSSYNEQFF.

This clone was seen more than once but under ten times. The chain recombines TRBV11-3 with TRBJ2-1, with D possibly being TRBD1 (6 bases). Trimming shortened V by 5 bases and J by 0 bases, and 11 bases separated the two germline ends. The CDR3 contains 15 residues. Germline loops: CDR1 SGHNT, CDR2 YENEEA. The CDR3 spells CASSRGQSSYNEQFF. CDR3 in DNA: TGTGCCAGCAGCAGGGGACAAAGCTCCTACAATGAGCAGTTCTTC. Together with reference TRBV11-3 and TRBJ2-1, the CDR3 gives the full variable domain: EAGVVQSPRYKIIEKKQPVAFWCNPISGHNTLYWYLQNLGQGPELLIRYENEEAVDDSQLPKDRFSAERLKGVDSTLKIQPAELGDSAVYLCASSRGQSSYNEQFFGPGTRLTVL.